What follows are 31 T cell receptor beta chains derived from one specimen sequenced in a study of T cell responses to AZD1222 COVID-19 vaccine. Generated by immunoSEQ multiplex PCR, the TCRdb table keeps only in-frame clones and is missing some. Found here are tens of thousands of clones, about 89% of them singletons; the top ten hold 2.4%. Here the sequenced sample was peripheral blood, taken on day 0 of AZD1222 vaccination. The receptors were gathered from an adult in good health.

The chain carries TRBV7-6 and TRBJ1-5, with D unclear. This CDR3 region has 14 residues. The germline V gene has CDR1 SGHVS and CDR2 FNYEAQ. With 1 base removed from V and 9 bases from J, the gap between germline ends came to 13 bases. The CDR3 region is CASSLEAEGRPQHF. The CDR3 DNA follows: TGTGCCAGCAGCTTAGAGGCAGAGGGAAGGCCCCAGCATTTT.

In DNA, the CDR3 is TGTGCCAGCCTCGGAAGGACCTACGAGCAGTACTTC. It encodes CASLGRTYEQYF. V and J are TRBV6-5 and TRBJ2-7; no definite D call. Germline V CDR1 and CDR2: MNHEY, SVGAGI. CDR3 length: 12 residues. V dropped 8 bases and J dropped 2 bases, with 10 bases sitting between them.

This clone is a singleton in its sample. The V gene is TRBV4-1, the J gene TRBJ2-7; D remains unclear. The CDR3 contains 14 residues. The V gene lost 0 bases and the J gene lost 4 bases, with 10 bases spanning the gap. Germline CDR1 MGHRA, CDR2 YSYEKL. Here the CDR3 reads CASSQDGVLYEQYF. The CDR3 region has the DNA TGCGCCAGCAGCCAAGATGGGGTTTTGTACGAGCAGTACTTC.

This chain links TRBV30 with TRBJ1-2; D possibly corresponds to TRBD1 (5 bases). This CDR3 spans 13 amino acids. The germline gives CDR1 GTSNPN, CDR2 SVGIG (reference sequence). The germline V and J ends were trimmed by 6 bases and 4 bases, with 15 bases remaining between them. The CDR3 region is CACGAGQSYGYTF. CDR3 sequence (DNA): TGTGCCTGTGGGGCGGGGCAGTCCTATGGCTACACCTTC.

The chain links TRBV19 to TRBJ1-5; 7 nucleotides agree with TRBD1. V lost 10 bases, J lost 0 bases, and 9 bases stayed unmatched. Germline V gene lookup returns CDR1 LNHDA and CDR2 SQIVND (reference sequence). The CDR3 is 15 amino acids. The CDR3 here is CATWDSTYSNQPQHF. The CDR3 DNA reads TGTGCCACATGGGACAGTACATATAGCAATCAGCCCCAGCATTTT.

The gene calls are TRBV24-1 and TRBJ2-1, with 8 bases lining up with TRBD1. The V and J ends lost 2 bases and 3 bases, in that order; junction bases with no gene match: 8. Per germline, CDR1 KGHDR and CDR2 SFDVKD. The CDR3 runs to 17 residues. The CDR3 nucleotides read TGTGCCACCAGTGATTCAGGGGACAGGATAAACTACAATGAGCAGTTCTTC. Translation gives CATSDSGDRINYNEQFF.

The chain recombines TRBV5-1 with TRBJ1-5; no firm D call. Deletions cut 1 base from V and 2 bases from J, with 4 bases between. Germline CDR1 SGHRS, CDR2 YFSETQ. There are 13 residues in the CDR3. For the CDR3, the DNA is TGCGCCAGCAGCTTGTTGGGCAATCAGCCCCAGCATTTT. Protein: CASSLLGNQPQHF.

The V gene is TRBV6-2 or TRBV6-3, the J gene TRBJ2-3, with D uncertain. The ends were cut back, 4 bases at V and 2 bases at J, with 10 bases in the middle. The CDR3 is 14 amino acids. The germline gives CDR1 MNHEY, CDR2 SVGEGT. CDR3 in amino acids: CASSSTGPTDTQYF. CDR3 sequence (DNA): TGTGCCAGCAGTTCTACGGGCCCCACAGATACGCAGTATTTT.

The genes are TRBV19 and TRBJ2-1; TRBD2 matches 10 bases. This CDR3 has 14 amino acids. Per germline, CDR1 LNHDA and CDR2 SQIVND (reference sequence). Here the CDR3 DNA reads TGTGCGACTATAGCGGGGGGCGCGTACAATGAGCAGTTCTTC. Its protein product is CATIAGGAYNEQFF.

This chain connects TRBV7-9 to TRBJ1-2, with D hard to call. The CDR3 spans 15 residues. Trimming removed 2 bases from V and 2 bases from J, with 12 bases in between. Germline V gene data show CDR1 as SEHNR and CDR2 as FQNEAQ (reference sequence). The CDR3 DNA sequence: TGTGCCAGCAGCTTACATGCCAGCACCAACTATGGCTACACCTTC. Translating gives CASSLHASTNYGYTF.

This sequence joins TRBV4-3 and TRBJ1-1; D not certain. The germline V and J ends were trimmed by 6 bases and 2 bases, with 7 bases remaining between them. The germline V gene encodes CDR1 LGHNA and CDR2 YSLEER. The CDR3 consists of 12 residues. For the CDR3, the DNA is TGCGCCAGCAGGACGGGAAACACTGAAGCTTTCTTT. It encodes CASRTGNTEAFF.

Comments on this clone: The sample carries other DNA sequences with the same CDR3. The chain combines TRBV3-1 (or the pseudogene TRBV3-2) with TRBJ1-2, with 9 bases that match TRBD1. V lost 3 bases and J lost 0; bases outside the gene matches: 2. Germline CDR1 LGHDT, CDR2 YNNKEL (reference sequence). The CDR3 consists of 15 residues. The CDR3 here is CASSQGDRANYGYTF. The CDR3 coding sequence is TGTGCCAGCAGCCAGGGGGACAGGGCTAACTATGGCTACACCTTC.

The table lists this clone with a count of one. CDR3 in DNA: TGTGCCAGCAGCAAAACCGGGACAGGGAGCCCTGAAGCTTTCTTT. Protein: CASSKTGTGSPEAFF. This chain links TRBV2 with TRBJ1-1; TRBD1 aligns across 9 bases. Germline V gives CDR1 SNHLY, CDR2 FYNNEI. This CDR3 has 15 amino acids. With 6 bases clipped from V and 6 bases from J, the junction kept 11 bases outside the gene matches.

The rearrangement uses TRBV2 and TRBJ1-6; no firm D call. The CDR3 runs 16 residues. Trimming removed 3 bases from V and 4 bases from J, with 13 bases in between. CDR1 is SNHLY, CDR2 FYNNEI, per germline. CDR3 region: CASSDFGSYYNSPLHF. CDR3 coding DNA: TGTGCCAGCAGTGATTTCGGGTCCTATTATAATTCACCCCTCCACTTT.

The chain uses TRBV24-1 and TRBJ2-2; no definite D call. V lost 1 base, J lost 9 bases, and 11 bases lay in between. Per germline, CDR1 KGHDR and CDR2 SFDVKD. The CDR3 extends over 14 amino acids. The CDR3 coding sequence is TGTGCCACCAGTGATTTCGGCGAGGTACGGGAGCTGTTTTTT. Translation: CATSDFGEVRELFF.

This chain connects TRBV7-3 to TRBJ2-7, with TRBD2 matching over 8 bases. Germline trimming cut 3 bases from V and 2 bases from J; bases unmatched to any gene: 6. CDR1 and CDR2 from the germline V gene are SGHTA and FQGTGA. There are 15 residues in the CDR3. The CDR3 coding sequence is TGTGCCAGCAGCTTGGGTAGCGGGAAGGCCTACGAGCAGTACTTC. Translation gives CASSLGSGKAYEQYF.

In DNA, the CDR3 is TGCAGCGTGAACCGCGATCCTGGTGAAAAACTGTTTTTT. It translates to CSVNRDPGEKLFF. V is TRBV29-1 and J is TRBJ1-4; no clear D gene. Germline V CDR1 and CDR2: SQVTM, ANQGSEA. The CDR3 contains 13 residues. V was clipped by 6 bases and J by 7 bases, with 15 bases between them. The whole variable domain, remainder taken from reference TRBV29-1 and TRBJ1-4, is SAVISQKPSRDICQRGTSLTIQCQVDSQVTMMFWYRQQPGQSLTLIATANQGSEATYESGFVIDKFPISRPNLTFSTLTVSNMSPEDSSIYLCSVNRDPGEKLFFGSGTQLSVL.

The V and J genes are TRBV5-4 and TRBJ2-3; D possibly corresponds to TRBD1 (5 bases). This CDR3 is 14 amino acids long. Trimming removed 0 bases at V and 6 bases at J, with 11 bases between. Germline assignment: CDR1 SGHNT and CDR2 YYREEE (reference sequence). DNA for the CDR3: TGTGCCAGCAGCTTGGCCACTGGGGCCGATACGCAGTATTTT. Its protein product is CASSLATGADTQYF.

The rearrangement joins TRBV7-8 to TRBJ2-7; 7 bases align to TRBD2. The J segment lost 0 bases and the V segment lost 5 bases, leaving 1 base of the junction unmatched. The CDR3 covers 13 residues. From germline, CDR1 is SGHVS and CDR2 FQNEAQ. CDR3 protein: CASSPSGSYEQYF. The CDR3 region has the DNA TGTGCCAGCAGCCCTAGCGGCTCCTACGAGCAGTACTTC.

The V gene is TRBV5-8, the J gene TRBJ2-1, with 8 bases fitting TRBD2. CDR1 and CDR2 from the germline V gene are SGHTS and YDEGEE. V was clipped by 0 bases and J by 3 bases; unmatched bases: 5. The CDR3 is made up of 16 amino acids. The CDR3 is CASSLAGAGVYNEQFF. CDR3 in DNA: TGTGCCAGCAGCTTGGCCGGAGCGGGAGTCTACAATGAGCAGTTCTTC.

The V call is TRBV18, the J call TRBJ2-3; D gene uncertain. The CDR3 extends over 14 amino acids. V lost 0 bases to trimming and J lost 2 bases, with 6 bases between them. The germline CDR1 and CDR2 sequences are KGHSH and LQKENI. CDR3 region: CASSPPLDTDTQYF. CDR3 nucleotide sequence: TGTGCCAGCTCACCACCGCTAGACACAGATACGCAGTATTTT. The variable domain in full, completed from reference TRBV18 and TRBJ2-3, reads NAGVMQNPRHLVRRRGQEARLRCSPMKGHSHVYWYRQLPEEGLKFMVYLQKENIIDESGMPKERFSAEFPKEGPSILRIQQVVRGDSAAYFCASSPPLDTDTQYFGPGTRLTVL.

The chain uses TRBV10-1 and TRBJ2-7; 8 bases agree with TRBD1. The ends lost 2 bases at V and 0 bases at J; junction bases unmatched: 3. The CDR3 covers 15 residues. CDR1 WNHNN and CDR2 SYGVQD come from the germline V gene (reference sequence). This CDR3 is CASSEPGQGSYEQYF. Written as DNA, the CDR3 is TGCGCCAGCAGTGAGCCTGGACAGGGCTCCTACGAGCAGTACTTC.

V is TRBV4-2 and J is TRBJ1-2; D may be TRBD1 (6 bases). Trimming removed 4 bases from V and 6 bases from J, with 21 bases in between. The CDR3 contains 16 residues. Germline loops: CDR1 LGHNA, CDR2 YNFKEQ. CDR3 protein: CASSPTGTHQSNGYTF. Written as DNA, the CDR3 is TGTGCCAGCAGCCCCACGGGGACACATCAATCTAATGGCTACACCTTC.

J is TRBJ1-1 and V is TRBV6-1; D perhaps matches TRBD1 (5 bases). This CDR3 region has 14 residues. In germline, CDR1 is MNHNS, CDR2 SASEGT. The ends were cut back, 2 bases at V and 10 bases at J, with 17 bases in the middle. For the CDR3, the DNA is TGTGCCAGCAGTGAATCCCCGACGGGGCGGGGAGCTTTCTTT. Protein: CASSESPTGRGAFF.

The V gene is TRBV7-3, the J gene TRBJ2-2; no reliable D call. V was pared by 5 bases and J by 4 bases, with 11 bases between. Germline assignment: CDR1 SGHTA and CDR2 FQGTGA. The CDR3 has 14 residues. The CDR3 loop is CASSPGRSTGELFF. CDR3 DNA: TGTGCCAGCAGCCCGGGTCGGAGCACCGGGGAGCTGTTTTTT.

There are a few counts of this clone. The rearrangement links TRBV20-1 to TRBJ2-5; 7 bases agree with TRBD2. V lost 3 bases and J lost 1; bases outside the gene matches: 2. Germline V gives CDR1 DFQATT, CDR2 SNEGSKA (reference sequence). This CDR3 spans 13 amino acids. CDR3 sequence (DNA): TGCAGTGCTAGTAGGACTAGCCAAGAGACCCAGTACTTC. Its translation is CSASRTSQETQYF.

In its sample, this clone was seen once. The CDR3: CASSSWTSGRHNEQFF. The CDR3 region has the DNA TGTGCCAGCAGTTCATGGACTAGCGGGAGACATAATGAGCAGTTCTTC. The chain is built from TRBV27 and TRBJ2-1; 13 nucleotides line up with TRBD2. CDR3 size: 16 residues. J lost 7 bases, V lost 4 bases, and 7 bases had no gene match. The germline CDR1 and CDR2 sequences are MNHEY and SMNVEV (reference sequence).

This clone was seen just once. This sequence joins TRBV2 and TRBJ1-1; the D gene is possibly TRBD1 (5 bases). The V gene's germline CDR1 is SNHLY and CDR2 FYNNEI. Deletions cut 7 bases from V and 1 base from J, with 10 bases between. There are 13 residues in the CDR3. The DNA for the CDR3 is TGTGCCAGCAAGACAGACTCGAACACTGAAGCTTTCTTT. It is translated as CASKTDSNTEAFF.

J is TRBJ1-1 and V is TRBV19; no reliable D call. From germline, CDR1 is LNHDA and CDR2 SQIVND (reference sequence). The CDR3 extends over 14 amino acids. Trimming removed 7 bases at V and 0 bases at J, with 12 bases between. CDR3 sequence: CASISYQVNTEAFF. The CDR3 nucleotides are TGTGCCAGTATTTCCTATCAGGTGAACACTGAAGCTTTCTTT.

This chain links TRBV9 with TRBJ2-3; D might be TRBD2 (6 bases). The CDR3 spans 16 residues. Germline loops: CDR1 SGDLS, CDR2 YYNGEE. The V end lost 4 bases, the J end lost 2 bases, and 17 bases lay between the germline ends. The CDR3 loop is CASSPSHRRDTDTQYF. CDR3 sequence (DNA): TGTGCCAGCAGCCCTAGCCATAGGAGGGACACAGATACGCAGTATTTT.

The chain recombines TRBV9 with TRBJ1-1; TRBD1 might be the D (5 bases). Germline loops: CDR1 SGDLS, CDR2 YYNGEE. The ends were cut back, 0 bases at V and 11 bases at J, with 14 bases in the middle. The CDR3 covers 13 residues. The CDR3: CASSVALGREAFF. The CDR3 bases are TGTGCCAGCAGCGTAGCTCTGGGCAGGGAGGCTTTCTTT.